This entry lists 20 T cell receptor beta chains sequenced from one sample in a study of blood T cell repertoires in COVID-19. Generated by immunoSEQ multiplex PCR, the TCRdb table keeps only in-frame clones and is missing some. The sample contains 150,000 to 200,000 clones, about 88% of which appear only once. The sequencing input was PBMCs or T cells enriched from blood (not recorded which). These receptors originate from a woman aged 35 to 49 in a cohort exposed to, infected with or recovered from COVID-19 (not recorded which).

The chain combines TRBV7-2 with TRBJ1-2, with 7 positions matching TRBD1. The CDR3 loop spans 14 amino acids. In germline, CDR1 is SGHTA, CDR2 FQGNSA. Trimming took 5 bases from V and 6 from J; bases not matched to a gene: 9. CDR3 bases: TGTGCCAGCAGCCCGATAGGGGGCAGCCATGGCTACACCTTC. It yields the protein CASSPIGGSHGYTF. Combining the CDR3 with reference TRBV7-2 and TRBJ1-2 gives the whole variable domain GAGVSQSPSNKVTEKGKDVELRCDPISGHTALYWYRQSLGQGLEFLIYFQGNSAPDKSGLPSDRFSAERTGGSVSTLTIQRTQQEDSAVYLCASSPIGGSHGYTFGSGTRLTVV.

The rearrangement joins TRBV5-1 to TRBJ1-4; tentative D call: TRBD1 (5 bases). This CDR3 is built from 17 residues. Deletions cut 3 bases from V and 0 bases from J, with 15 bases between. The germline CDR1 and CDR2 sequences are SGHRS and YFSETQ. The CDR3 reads CASSYLGGAATNEKLFF. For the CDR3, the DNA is TGCGCCAGCAGCTACCTGGGGGGAGCGGCAACTAATGAAAAACTGTTTTTT.

CDR3 amino acids: CAVPPGDTNEKLFF. For the CDR3, the DNA is TGTGCCGTCCCCCCGGGGGACACTAATGAAAAACTGTTTTTT. V and J are TRBV7-9 and TRBJ1-4; maybe TRBD1 (5 bases). In germline, CDR1 is SEHNR, CDR2 FQNEAQ (reference sequence). There are 14 residues in the CDR3. The V and J ends lost 11 bases and 2 bases respectively, with 15 bases between them. The entire variable domain, with the rest obtained from reference TRBV7-9 and TRBJ1-4, is as follows: DTGVSQNPRHKITKRGQNVTFRCDPISEHNRLYWYRQTLGQGPEFLTYFQNEAQLEKSRLLSDRFSAERPKGSFSTLEIQRTEQGDSAMYLCAVPPGDTNEKLFFGSGTQLSVL.

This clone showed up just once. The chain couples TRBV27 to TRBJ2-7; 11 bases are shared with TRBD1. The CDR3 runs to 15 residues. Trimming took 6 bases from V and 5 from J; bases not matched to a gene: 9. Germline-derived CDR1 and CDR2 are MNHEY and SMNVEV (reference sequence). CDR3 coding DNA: TGTGCCAGCAGGAAACACCGGGACAGGGGGAACGAGCAGTACTTC. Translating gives CASRKHRDRGNEQYF.

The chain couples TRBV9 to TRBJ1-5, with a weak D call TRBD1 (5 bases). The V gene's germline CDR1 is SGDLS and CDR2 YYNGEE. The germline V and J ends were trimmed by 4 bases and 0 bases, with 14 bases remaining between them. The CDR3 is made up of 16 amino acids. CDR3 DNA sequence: TGTGCCAGCAGCCCCGGGGGAGATAATAGCAATCAGCCCCAGCATTTT. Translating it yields CASSPGGDNSNQPQHF.

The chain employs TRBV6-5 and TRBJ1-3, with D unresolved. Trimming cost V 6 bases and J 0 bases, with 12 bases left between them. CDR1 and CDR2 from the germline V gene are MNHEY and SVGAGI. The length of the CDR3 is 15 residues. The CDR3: CASSREVASGNTIYF. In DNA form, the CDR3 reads TGTGCCAGCAGCCGAGAGGTGGCCTCTGGAAACACCATATATTTT.

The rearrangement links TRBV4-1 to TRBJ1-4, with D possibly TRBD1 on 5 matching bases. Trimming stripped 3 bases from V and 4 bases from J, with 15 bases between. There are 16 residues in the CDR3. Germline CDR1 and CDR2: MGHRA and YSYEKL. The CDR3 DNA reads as TGCGCCAGCAGCCAGGGTGACTGGACAAGTAATGAAAAACTGTTTTTT. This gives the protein CASSQGDWTSNEKLFF.

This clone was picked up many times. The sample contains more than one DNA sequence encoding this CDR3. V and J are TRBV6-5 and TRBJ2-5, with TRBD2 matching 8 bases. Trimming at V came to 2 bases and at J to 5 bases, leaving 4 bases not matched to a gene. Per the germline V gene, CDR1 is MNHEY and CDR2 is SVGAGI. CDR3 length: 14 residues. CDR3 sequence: CASSYVRGGETQYF. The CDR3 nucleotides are TGTGCCAGCAGTTACGTTCGGGGGGGGGAGACCCAGTACTTC.

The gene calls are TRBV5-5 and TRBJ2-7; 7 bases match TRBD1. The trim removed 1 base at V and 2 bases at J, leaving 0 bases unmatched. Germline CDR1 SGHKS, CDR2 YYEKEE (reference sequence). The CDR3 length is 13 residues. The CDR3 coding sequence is TGTGCCAGCAGCTTGACAGGGGCCTACGAGCAGTACTTC. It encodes CASSLTGAYEQYF.

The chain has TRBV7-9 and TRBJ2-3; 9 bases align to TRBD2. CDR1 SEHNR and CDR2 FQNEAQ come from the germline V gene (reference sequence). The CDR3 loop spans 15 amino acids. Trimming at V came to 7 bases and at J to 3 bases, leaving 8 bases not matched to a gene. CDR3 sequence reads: CASTPASGTTDTQYF. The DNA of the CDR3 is TGTGCCAGCACCCCCGCTAGCGGGACAACAGATACGCAGTATTTT.

The CDR3 region is CASNTGQRNTDTQYF. DNA of the CDR3: TGTGCCTCCAACACGGGACAGCGAAACACAGATACGCAGTATTTT. The V and J genes are TRBV19 and TRBJ2-3; 7 bases map to TRBD1. Germline lookup yields CDR1 LNHDA and CDR2 SQIVND (reference sequence). The CDR3 consists of 15 residues. V lost 11 bases to trimming and J lost 2 bases; unmatched junction nucleotides: 13.

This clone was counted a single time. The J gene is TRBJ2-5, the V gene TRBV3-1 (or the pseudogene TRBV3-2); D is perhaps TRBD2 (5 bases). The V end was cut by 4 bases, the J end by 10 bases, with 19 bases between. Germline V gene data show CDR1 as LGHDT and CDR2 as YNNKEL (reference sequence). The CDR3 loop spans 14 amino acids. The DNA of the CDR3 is TGTGCCAGCAGCCCGAACCGGGAAATTGTCAGCCAGTACTTC. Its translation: CASSPNREIVSQYF.

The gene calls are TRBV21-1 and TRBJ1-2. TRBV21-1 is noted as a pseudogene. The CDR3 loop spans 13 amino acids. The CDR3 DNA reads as TGTGCCAGCAGCAGGAGGATGCCCTATGGCTACACCTTC. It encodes CASSRRMPYGYTF.

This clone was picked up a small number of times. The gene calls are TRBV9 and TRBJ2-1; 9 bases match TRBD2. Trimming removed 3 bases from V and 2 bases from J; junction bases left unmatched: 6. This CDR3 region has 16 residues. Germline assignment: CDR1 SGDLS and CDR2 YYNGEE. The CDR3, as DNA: TGTGCCAGCAGCGCAAGACTAGCGGAACCCTACAATGAGCAGTTCTTC. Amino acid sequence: CASSARLAEPYNEQFF.

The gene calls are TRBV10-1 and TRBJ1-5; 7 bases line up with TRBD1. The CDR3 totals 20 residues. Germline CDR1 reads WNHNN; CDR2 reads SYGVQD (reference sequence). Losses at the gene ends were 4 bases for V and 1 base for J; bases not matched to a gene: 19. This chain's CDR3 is CASSVAGLWRGHMSNQPQHF. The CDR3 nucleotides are TGCGCCAGCAGTGTCGCCGGCCTCTGGAGGGGGCATATGAGCAATCAGCCCCAGCATTTT.

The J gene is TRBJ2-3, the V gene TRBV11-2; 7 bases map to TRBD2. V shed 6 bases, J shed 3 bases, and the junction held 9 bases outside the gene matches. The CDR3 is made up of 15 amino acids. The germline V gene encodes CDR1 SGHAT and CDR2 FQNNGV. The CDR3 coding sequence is TGTGCCAGCAGAACACGGGGGGTGTGGACAGATACGCAGTATTTT. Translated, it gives CASRTRGVWTDTQYF. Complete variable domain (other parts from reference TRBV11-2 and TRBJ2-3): EAGVAQSPRYKIIEKRQSVAFWCNPISGHATLYWYQQILGQGPKLLIQFQNNGVVDDSQLPKDRFSAERLKGVDSTLKIQPAKLEDSAVYLCASRTRGVWTDTQYFGPGTRLTVL.

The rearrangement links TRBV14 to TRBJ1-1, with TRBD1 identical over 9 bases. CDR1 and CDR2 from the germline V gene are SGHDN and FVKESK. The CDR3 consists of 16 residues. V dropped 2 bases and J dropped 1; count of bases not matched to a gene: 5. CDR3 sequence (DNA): TGTGCCAGCAGCCAATTACAGGGGGCCCCGAACACTGAAGCTTTCTTT. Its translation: CASSQLQGAPNTEAFF.

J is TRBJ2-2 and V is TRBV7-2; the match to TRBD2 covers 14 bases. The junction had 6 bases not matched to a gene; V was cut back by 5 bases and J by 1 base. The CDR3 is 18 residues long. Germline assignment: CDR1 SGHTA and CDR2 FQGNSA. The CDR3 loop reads CASSLRGLAGVNTGELFF. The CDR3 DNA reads TGTGCCAGCAGCCTCCGGGGACTAGCGGGAGTGAACACCGGGGAGCTGTTTTTT.

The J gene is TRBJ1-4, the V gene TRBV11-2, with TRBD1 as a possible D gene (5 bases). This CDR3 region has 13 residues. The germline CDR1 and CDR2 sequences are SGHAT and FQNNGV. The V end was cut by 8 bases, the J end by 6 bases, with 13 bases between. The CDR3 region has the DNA TGTGCCAGCCAATCCAGGGCCGATGAAAAACTGTTTTTT. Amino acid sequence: CASQSRADEKLFF.

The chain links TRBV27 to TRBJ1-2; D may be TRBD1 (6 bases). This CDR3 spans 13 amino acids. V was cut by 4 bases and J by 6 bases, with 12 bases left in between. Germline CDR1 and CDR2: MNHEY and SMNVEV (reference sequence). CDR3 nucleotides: TGTGCCAGCAGTTCCGCGACAGGCAATGGCTACACCTTC. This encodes CASSSATGNGYTF.